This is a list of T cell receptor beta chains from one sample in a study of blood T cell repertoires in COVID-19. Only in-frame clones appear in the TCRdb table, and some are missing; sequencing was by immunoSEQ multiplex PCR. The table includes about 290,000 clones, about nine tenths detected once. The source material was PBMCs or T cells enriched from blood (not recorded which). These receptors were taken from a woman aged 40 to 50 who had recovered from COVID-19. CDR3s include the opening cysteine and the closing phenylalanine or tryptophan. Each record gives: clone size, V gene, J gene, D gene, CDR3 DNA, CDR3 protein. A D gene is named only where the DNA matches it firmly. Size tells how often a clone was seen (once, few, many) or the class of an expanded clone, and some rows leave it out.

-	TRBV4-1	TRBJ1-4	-	TGCGCCAGCAGCCAAGGTTGGACAGAGAATGAAAAACTGTTTTTT	CASSQGWTENEKLFF
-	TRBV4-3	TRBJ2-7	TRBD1	TGCGCCAGCAGCTTACGACAGGGTCAAGTCTACGAGCAGTACTTC	CASSLRQGQVYEQYF
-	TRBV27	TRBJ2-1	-	TGTGCCAGCAGCTTTCGGCAGGTGAACAATGAGCAGTTCTTC	CASSFRQVNNEQFF
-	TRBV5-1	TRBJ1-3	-	TGCGCCAGCAGCTTGGAGGGAGAAGGGTCTGGAAACACCATATATTTT	CASSLEGEGSGNTIYF
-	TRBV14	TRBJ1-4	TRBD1	TGTGCCAGCAGCCACCCCAGGGGCGGACAGGGGGAAAGTGAACTGTTTTTT	CASSHPRGGQGESELFF
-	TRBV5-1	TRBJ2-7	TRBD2	TGCGCCAGCAGCCAGCGGGAGCAGGGGTGGGAGCAGTACTTC	CASSQREQGWEQYF
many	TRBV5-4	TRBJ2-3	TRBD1	TGTGCCAGCAGCTTGGCCGCAGGGGGCAACGAAGATACGCAGTATTTT	CASSLAAGGNEDTQYF
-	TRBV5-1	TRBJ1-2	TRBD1	TGCGCCAGCAGCCGATCGGACAGGAACGTATATGGCTACACCTTC	CASSRSDRNVYGYTF
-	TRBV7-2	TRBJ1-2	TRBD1	TGTGCCAGCAGCCGGGACAGGGTGACGGGCTACACCTTC	CASSRDRVTGYTF
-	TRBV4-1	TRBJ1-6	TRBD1	TGCGCCAGCAGCCTTCAGGGGGTGAATTCACCCCTCCACTTT	CASSLQGVNSPLHF
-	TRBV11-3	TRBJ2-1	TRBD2	TGTGCCAGCAGCCAGACTAGCGGGGTAAATGAGCAGTTCTTC	CASSQTSGVNEQFF
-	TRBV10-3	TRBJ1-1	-	TGTGCCATCAGCTATGACAGGACCCGGTCGGGCACTGAAGCTTTCTTT	CAISYDRTRSGTEAFF
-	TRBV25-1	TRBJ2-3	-	TGTGCCAGCAGCTCCGTTAGACAGCCCCGCACAGATACGCAGTATTTT	CASSSVRQPRTDTQYF
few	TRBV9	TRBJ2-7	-	TGTGCCAGCAGCGTAGACGGGCAGGGCTACGAGCAGTACTTC	CASSVDGQGYEQYF
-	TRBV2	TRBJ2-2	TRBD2	TGTGCCAGCAGTGGCGTGGCGGGGGGCGACACCGGGGAGCTGTTTTTT	CASSGVAGGDTGELFF